This record looks at one T cell receptor (beta chain) sequence and its context. Additional DNA sequences in this sample encode the identical CDR3. TCRdb keeps only in-frame clones here, not all; method: immunoSEQ multiplex PCR. The sample has 2 million to 2.5 million clones; approximately 94% are singletons. This entry comes from a study of shared clonotypes between healthy human individuals. This CDR3 region has 14 residues. CDR1 MGHRA and CDR2 YSYEKL come from the germline V gene. Trimming removed 4 bases at V and 0 bases at J, with 10 bases between. Naive CD8 cells were CD45RO-negative, positively selected for CCR7, excluding terminally differentiated effector memory CD45RA+ cells.

Material for sequencing was naive CD8+ T cells sorted from blood. The source of this sequence is a man between 18 and 29 years old in good health. V gene TRBV4-1 combines with J gene TRBJ2-7; D unclear. CDR3 bases: TGCGCCAGCAGCCCCACGGGCGGCTCCTACGAGCAGTACTTC. As protein: CASSPTGGSYEQYF.